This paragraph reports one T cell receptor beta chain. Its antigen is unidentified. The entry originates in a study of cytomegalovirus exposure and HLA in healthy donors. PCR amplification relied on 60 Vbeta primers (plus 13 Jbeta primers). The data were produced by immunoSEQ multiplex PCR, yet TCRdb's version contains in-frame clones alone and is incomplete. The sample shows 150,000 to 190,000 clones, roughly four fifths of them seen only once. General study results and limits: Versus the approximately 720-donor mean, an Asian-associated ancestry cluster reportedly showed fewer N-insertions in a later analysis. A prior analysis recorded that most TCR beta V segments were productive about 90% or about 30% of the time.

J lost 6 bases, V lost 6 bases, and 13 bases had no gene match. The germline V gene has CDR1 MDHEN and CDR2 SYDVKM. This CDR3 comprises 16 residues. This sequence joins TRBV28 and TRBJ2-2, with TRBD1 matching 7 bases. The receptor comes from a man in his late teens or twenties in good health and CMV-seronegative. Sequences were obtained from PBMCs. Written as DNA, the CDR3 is TGTGCCAGCAGCGTCTTACAGGGGACCCTACCCGGGGAGCTGTTTTTT. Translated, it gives CASSVLQGTLPGELFF.